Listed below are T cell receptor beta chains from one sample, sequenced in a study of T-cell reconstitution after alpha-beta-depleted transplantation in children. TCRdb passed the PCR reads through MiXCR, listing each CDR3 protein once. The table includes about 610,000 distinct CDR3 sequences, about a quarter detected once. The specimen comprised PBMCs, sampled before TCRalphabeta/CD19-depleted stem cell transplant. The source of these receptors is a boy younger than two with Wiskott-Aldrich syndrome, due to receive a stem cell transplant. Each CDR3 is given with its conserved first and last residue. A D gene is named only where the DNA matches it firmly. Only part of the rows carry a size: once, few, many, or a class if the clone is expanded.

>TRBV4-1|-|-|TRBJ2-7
TGCGCCAGCAGCCAAGTTGCCGGACCCTACGAGCAGTACTTC
CASSQVAGPYEQYF
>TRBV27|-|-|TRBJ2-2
TGTGCCAGCAGAAGGGTGGCGGACACCGGGGAGCTGTTTTTT
CASRRVADTGELFF
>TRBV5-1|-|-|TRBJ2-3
TGCGCCAGCAGCTTGTCTCCGGGAAGCACAGATACGCAGTATTTT
CASSLSPGSTDTQYF
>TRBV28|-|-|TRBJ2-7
TGTGCCAGCAGTTTGAGCGGGTTCGCCTACGAGCAGTACTTC
CASSLSGFAYEQYF
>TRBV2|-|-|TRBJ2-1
TGTGCCAGCAGTTCCTTTTTCGTAGCGGACTACAATGAGCAGTTCTTC
CASSSFFVADYNEQFF
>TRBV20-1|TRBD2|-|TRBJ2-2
TGCAGTGCCAAGACTCCGTCGACTAGCGGGATGAACACCGGGGAGCTGTTTTTT
CSAKTPSTSGMNTGELFF
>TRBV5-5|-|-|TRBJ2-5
TGTGCCAGCAGCTTGGGGGGGAGTCACCAAGAGACCCAGTACTTC
CASSLGGSHQETQYF
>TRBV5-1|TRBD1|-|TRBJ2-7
TGCGCCAGCAGCGCAGGGACAGGGAGTACCTACGAGCAGTACTTC
CASSAGTGSTYEQYF
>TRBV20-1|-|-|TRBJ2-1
TGCAGTGCTAGCGGGAGTAGGTCCTACAATGAGCAGTTCTTC
CSASGSRSYNEQFF
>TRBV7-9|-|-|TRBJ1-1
TGTGCCAGCAGCTTAAGGTCCGGACTCGATGCTTTCTTT
CASSLRSGLDAFF
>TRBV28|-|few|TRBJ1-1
TGTGCCAGCAGTACAGGAGCAGTGAACACTGAAGCTTTCTTT
CASSTGAVNTEAFF
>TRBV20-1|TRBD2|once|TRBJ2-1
TGCAGTGCCAAACAGATAGCGGGAGGGGAGACTTACAATGAGCAGTTCTTC
CSAKQIAGGETYNEQFF
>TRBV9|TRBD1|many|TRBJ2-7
TGTGCCAGCAGCCCTAACAGGGGACCTTCCTACGAGCAGTACTTC
CASSPNRGPSYEQYF
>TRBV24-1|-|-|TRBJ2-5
TGTGCCACCAGTGATTTAACGCAGACCCACTACTTC
CATSDLTQTHYF
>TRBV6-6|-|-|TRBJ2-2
TGTGCCAGCAGTTACGGGGTTGGGGAGCTGTTTTTT
CASSYGVGELFF
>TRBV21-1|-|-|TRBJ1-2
TGTGCCAGCAGCTCTCTGACAGGCCACTATGGCTACACCTTC
CASSSLTGHYGYTF
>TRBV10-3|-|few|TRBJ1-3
TGTGCCATCAGTGATTGGGCACTCTCTGGAAACACCATATATTTT
CAISDWALSGNTIYF
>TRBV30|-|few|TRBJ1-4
TGTGCCTGGAGTGGCGCAGCGTTGGATGAAAAACTGTTTTTT
CAWSGAALDEKLFF